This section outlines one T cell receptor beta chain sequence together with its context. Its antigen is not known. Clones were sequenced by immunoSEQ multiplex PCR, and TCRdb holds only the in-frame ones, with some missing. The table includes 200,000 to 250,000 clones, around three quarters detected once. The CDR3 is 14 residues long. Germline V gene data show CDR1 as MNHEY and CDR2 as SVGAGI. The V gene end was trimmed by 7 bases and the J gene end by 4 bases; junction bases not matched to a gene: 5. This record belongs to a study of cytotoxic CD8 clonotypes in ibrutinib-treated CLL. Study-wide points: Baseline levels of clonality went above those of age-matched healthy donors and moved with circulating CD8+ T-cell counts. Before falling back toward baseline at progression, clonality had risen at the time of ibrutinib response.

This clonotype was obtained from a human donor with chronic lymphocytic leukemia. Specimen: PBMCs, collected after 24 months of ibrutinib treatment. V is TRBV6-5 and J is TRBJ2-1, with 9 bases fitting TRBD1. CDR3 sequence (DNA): TGTGCCAGCACTCCGGGACAGGGATACAATGAGCAGTTCTTC. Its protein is CASTPGQGYNEQFF.